This TCR beta chain emerged from a study of T cells in Graves' hyperthyroidism and ophthalmopathy. Findings and caveats of the study: With a median lead of approximately 6 months before onset, the model predicted ophthalmopathy.

On this clonotype itself: Antigen unknown.

The V end was cut by 7 bases, the J end by 5 bases, with 17 bases between. CDR1 is SNHLY, CDR2 FYNNEI, per germline. CDR3 length equals 14 residues. The source material, RNA transcripts, was used to amplify TCR beta CDR3 regions. In the first-round RT-PCR of the TCR CDR3, the HTBI primer set was used. TCRdb ran MiXCR on the multiplex PCR reads and lists one entry per CDR3 protein. The top ten hold about 11% of the sample, which has about half a million distinct CDR3 sequences, 24% seen once. Patients with ophthalmopathy all had a Clinical Activity Score of at least 3, a NOSPECS grade of at least 4 and duration under 3 months.

Sequencing used blood. This rearrangement joins TRBV2 to TRBJ2-5, with a weak D call TRBD2 (7 bases). This sequence originates from a woman aged 25 to 39 with Graves' ophthalmopathy. CDR3 amino acids: CASTGDYGGETQYF. For the CDR3, the DNA is TGTGCCAGCACAGGGGACTACGGAGGGGAGACCCAGTACTTC.